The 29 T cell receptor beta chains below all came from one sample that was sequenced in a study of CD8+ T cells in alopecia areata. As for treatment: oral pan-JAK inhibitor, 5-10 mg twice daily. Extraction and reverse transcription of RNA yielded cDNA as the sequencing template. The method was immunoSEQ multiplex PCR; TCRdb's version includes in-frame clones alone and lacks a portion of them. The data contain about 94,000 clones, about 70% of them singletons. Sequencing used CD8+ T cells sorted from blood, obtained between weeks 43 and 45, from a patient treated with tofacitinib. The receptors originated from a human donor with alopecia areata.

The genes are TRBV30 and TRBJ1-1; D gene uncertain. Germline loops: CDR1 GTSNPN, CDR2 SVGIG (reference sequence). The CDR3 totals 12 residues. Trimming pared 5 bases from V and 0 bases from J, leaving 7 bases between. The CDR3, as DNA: TGTGCCTGGGGGGATCTGAACACTGAAGCTTTCTTT. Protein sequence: CAWGDLNTEAFF.

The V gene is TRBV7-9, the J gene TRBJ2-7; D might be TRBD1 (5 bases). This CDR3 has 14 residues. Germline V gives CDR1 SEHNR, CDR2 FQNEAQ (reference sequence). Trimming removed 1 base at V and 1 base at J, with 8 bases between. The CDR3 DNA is TGTGCCAGCAGCTTAGATGGACAATCCTACGAGCAGTACTTC. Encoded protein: CASSLDGQSYEQYF. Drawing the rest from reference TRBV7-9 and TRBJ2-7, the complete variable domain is DTGVSQNPRHKITKRGQNVTFRCDPISEHNRLYWYRQTLGQGPEFLTYFQNEAQLEKSRLLSDRFSAERPKGSFSTLEIQRTEQGDSAMYLCASSLDGQSYEQYFGPGTRLTVT.

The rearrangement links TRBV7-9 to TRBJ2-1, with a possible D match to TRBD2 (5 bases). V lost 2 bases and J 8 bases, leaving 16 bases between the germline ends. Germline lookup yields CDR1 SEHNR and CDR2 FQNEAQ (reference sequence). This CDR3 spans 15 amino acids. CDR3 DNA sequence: TGTGCCAGCAGCTTAACGGGAAGTGGGGTCGATGAGCAGTTCTTC. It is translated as CASSLTGSGVDEQFF.

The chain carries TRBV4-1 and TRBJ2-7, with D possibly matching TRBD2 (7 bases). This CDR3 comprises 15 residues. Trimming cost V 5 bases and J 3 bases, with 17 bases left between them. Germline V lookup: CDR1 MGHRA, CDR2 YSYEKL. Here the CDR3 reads CASSVGGGEFYEQYF. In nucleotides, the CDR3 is TGCGCCAGCAGCGTTGGGGGGGGCGAGTTCTACGAGCAGTACTTC.

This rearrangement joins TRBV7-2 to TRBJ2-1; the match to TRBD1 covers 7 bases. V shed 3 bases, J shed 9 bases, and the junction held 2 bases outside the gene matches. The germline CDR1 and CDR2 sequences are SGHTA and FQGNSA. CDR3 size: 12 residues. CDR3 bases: TGTGCCAGCAGCTTGACAGGGCGTGAGCAGTTCTTC. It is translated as CASSLTGREQFF.

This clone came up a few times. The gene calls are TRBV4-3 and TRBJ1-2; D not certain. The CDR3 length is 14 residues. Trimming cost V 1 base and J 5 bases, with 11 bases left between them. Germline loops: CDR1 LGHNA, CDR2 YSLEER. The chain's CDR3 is CASSQGLTGYGYTF. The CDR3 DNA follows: TGCGCCAGCAGCCAAGGACTAACGGGATATGGCTACACCTTC.

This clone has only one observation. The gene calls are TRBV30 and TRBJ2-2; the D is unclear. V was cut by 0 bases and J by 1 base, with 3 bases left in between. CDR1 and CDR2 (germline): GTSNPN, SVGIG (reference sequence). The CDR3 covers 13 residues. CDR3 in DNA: TGTGCCTGGAGTGTGGAGAACACCGGGGAGCTGTTTTTT. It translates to CAWSVENTGELFF.

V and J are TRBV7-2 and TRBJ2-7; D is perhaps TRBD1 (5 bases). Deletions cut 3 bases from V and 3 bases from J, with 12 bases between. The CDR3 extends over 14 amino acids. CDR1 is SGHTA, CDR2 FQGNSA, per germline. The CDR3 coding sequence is TGTGCCAGCAGCTTCTGGAACAGGCGCTACGAGCAGTACTTC. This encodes CASSFWNRRYEQYF.

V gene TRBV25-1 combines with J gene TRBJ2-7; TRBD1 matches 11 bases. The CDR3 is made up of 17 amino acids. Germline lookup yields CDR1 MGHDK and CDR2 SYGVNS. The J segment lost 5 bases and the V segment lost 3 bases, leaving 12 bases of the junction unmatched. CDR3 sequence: CASSDYKGQGDIDEQYF. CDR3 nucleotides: TGTGCCAGCAGTGATTATAAGGGACAGGGGGACATTGACGAGCAGTACTTC.

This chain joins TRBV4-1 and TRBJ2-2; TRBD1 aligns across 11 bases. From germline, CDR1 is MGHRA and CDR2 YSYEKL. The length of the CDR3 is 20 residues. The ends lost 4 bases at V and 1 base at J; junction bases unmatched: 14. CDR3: CASSPLTGQGAVENTGELFF. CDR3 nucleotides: TGCGCCAGCAGCCCACTTACAGGACAGGGGGCAGTCGAGAACACCGGGGAGCTGTTTTTT.

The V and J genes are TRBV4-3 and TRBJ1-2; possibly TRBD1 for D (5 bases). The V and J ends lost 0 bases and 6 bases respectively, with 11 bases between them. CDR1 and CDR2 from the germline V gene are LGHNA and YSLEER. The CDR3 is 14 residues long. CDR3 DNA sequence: TGCGCCAGCAGCCAAGAGGGGACGACCGATGGCTACACCTTC. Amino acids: CASSQEGTTDGYTF.

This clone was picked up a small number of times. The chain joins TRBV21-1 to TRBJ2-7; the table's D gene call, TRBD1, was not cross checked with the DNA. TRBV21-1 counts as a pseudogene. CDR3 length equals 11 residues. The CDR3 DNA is TGTGCCAGCAGCAAAGCCAACGAGCAGTACTTC. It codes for CASSKANEQYF.

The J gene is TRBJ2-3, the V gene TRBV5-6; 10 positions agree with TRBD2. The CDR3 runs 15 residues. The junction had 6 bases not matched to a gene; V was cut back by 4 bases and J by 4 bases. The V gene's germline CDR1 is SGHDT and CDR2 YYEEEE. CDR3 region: CASSLSGGASDTQYF. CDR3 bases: TGTGCCAGCAGCCTAAGCGGGGGGGCCTCAGATACGCAGTATTTT.

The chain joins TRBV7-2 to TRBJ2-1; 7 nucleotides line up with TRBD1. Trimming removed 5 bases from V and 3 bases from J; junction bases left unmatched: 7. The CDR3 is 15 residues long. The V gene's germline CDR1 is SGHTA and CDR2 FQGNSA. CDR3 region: CASSQGGRVYNEQFF. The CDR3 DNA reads TGTGCCAGCAGCCAAGGGGGCCGAGTCTACAATGAGCAGTTCTTC.

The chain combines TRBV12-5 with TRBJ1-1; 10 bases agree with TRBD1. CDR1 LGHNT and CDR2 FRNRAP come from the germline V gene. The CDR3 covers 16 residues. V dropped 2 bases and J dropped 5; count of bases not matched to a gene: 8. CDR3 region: CASGLSSRDRGTEAFF. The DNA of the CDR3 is TGTGCTAGTGGTTTGTCATCCCGGGACAGGGGAACTGAAGCTTTCTTT.

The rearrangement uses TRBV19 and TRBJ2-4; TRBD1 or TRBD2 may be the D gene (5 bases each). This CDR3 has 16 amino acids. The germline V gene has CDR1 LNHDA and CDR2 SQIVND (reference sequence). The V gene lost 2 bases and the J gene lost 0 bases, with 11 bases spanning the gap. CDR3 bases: TGTGCCAGTAGTATAACAGGCGGGCTAGCCAAAAACATTCAGTACTTC. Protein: CASSITGGLAKNIQYF.

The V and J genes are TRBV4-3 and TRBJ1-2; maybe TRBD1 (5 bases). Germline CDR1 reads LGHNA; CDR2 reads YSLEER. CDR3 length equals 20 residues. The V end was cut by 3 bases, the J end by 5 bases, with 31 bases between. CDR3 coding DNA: TGCGCCAGCAGCCATTCTCCGCTCGGCGAATTGGGACTGTGGACTTATGGCTACACCTTC. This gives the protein CASSHSPLGELGLWTYGYTF.

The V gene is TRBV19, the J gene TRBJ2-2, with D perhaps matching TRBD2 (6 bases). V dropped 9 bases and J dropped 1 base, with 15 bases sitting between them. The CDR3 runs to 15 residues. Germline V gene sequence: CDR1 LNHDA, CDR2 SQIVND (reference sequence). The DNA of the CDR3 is TGTGCCAGCACGGGGGTGACAGAGAACACCGGGGAGCTGTTTTTT. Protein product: CASTGVTENTGELFF.

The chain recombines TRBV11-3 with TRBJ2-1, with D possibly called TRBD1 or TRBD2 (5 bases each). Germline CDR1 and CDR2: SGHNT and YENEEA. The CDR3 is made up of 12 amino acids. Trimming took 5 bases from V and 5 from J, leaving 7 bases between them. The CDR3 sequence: CASSGGNNEQFF. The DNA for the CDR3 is TGTGCCAGCAGCGGGGGAAACAATGAGCAGTTCTTC.

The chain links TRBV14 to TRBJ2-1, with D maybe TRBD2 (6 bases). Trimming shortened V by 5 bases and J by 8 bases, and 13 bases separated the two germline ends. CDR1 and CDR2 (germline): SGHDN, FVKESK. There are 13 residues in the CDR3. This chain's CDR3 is CASSSKERDEQFF. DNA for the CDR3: TGTGCCAGCAGCAGCAAGGAGCGGGATGAGCAGTTCTTC.

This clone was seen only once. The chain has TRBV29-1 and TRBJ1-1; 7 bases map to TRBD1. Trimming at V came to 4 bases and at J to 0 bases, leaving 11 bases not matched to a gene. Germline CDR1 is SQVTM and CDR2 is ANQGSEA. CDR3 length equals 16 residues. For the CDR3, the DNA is TGCAGCGTTGTGTGGAGATTACAGGGGATGAACACTGAAGCTTTCTTT. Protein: CSVVWRLQGMNTEAFF. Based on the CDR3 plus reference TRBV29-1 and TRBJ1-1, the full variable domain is SAVISQKPSRDICQRGTSLTIQCQVDSQVTMMFWYRQQPGQSLTLIATANQGSEATYESGFVIDKFPISRPNLTFSTLTVSNMSPEDSSIYLCSVVWRLQGMNTEAFFGQGTRLTVV.

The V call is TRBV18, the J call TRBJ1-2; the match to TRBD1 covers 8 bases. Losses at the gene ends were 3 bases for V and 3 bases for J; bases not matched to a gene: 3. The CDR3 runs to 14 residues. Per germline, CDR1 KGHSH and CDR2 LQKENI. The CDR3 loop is CASSPGQGDYGYTF. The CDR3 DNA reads TGTGCCAGCTCACCCGGACAGGGAGACTATGGCTACACCTTC.

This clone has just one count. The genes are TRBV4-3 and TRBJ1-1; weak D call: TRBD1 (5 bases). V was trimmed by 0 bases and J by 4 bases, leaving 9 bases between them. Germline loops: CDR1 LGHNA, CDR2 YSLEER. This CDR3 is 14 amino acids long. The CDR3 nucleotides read TGCGCCAGCAGCCAAGATAGGGGACCCACTGAAGCTTTCTTT. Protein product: CASSQDRGPTEAFF.

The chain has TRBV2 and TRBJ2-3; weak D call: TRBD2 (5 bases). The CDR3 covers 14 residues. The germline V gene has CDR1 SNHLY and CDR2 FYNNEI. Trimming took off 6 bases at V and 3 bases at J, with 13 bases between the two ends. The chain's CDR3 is CASRGQRETDTQYF. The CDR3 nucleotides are TGTGCCAGCAGGGGTCAACGGGAAACAGATACGCAGTATTTT.

The CDR3 DNA sequence: TGTGCCAGCAGCTTAGCGCTAGCGGGTCACAATGAGCAGTTCTTC. This gives the protein CASSLALAGHNEQFF. The chain recombines TRBV7-9 with TRBJ2-1, with 8 bases fitting TRBD2. The germline V gene encodes CDR1 SEHNR and CDR2 FQNEAQ (reference sequence). Trimming took 0 bases from V and 5 from J; bases not matched to a gene: 3. This CDR3 is 15 amino acids long.

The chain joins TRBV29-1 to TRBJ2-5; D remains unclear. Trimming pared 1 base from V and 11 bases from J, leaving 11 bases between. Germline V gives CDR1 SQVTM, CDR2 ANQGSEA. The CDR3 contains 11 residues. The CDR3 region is CSVEAAAEQYF. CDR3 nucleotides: TGCAGCGTTGAAGCTGCGGCAGAGCAGTACTTC.

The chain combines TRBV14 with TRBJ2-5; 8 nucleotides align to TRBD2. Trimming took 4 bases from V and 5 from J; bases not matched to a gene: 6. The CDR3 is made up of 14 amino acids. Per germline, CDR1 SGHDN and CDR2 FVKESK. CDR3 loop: CASSPGGAWETQYF. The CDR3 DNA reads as TGTGCCAGCAGCCCCGGGGGGGCCTGGGAGACCCAGTACTTC. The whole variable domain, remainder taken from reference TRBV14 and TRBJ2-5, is EAGVTQFPSHSVIEKGQTVTLRCDPISGHDNLYWYRRVMGKEIKFLLHFVKESKQDESGMPNNRFLAERTGGTYSTLKVQPAELEDSGVYFCASSPGGAWETQYFGPGTRLLVL.

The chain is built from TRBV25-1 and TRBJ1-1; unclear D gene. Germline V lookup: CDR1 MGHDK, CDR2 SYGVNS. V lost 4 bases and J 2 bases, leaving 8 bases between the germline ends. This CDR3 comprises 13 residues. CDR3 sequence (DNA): TGTGCCAGCAGTGTGGCGGAAAACACTGAAGCTTTCTTT. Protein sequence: CASSVAENTEAFF.

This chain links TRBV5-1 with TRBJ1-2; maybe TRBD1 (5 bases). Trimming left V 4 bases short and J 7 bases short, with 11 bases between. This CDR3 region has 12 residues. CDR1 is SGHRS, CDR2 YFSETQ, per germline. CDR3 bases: TGCGCCAGCAGCACAGGCCCGGGTGGCTACACCTTC. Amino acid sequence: CASSTGPGGYTF.